This T cell receptor beta chain stems from a study of blood T cells in healthy people across ages. Primed by a sample-barcoded 5' primer and a J-beta primer mix, a second PCR proceeded for about 6 to 11 cycles. Via MiXCR, TCRdb re-called the 5' RACE reads, giving one row per CDR3 protein. The sample includes about 640,000 distinct CDR3 sequences, roughly 50% of them seen just once. The V gene lost 4 bases and the J gene lost 1 base, with 10 bases spanning the gap. The CDR3 contains 15 residues. In germline, CDR1 is MNHEY, CDR2 SMNVEV (reference sequence). The rearrangement joins TRBV27 to TRBJ2-2; D is uncertain. The clonotype comes from a man between 60 and 75 years old in good health. The source material was blood. CDR3 sequence: CASSSFGLNTGELFF. CDR3 DNA sequence: TGTGCCAGCAGTTCATTTGGGCTGAACACCGGGGAGCTGTTTTTT.